Shown below are 5 T cell receptor beta chains from a single sample sequenced in a study of tumor-infiltrating lymphocytes in primary liver carcinoma (dated by TCRdb to 2016 to 2017). Sequencing was carried out with an Illumina HiSeq 2500. A constant-region primer and ProtoScript II reverse transcriptase were used to reverse-transcribe TCRbeta-specific cDNA from around 540 ng total RNA. Three nested multiplex PCR rounds, following a slightly modified ARM-PCR procedure, were used to build the TCRbeta libraries. Each of the first two PCR rounds ran for approximately 10 cycles using multiplex TRBV1-TRBV30 forward primers together with a Cbeta reverse primer. The public sequencing data were trimmed at Q25 with fastp and processed into clonotypes with MiXCR by TCRdb, which kept only in-frame beta chains. CDR3 protein sequences are deduplicated, and each keeps its most common genes and DNA. The sample data list 250,000 to 400,000 distinct CDR3 sequences, and less than 75% of these were observed just once. The ten top clones hold about 8.4% of the sample.

Blood RNA was extracted from unsorted whole blood using TRIzol reagent, and germline DNA was obtained with the DNeasy Blood & Tissue kit. The sample taken for sequencing was peripheral blood. The receptors were gathered from a man aged 40-55 years with primary liver carcinoma and hepatitis B virus infection.

On this clonotype: This may be a read error: a much more frequent sequence differs by one nucleotide. This chain joins TRBV4-2 and TRBJ1-1; perhaps TRBD1 as D (5 bases). The CDR3 runs 13 residues. The V gene's germline CDR1 is LGHNA and CDR2 YNFKEQ. Trimming pared 8 bases from V and 4 bases from J, leaving 14 bases between. The CDR3 region is CASGSGKGTEAFF. The CDR3 coding sequence is TGTGCCAGCGGCTCAGGGAAAGGCACTGAAGCTTTCTTT.

This clonotype showed up just a few times. The chain carries TRBV7-8 and TRBJ1-1; D is uncertain. Germline CDR1 and CDR2: SGHVS and FQNEAQ. The CDR3 consists of 13 residues. The V end lost 3 bases, the J end lost 1 base, and 6 bases lay between the germline ends. The CDR3 spells CASSFGRNTEAFF. The DNA for the CDR3 is TGTGCCAGCAGCTTTGGTCGGAACACTGAAGCTTTCTTT.

A word on this clonotype: This may be a read error, as it is one base from a much larger clone. The rearrangement links TRBV12-3 or TRBV12-4 to TRBJ1-1; D gene unclear. The CDR3 runs 13 residues. As DNA, the CDR3 is TGTGCCAGCAGCCTGAAAATGAACGCTGAAGCTTTCTTT. Its translation: CASSLKMNAEAFF.

This clonotype came up many times. The chain couples TRBV5-4 to TRBJ2-5; the match to TRBD2 covers 12 bases. This CDR3 has 16 amino acids. Germline CDR1 SGHNT, CDR2 YYREEE (reference sequence). Trimming at V came to 6 bases and at J to 4 bases, leaving 10 bases not matched to a gene. In DNA, the CDR3 is TGTGCCAGCACCGCTAGCGGGAGGGGAGGTGGAGAGACCCAGTACTTC. It yields the protein CASTASGRGGGETQYF.

The sample holds a few counts of this clonotype. This chain connects TRBV30 to TRBJ1-4; TRBD1 matches 7 bases. J was trimmed by 5 bases and V by 2 bases; bases with no gene match: 8. CDR1 GTSNPN and CDR2 SVGIG come from the germline V gene (reference sequence). The CDR3 consists of 15 residues. This chain's CDR3 is CAWSPGGARNEKLFF. The DNA of the CDR3 is TGTGCCTGGAGTCCAGGGGGAGCGAGAAATGAAAAACTGTTTTTT.